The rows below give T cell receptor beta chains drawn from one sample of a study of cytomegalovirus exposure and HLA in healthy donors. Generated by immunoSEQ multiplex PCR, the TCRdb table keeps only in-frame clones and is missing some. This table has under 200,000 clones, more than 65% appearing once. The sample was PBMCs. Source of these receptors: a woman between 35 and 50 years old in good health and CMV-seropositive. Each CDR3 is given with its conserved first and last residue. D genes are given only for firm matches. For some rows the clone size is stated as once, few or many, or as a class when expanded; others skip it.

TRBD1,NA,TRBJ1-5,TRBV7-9,TGTTCCAGCAGCTTATGGACAGGGCCACATCAGCCCCAGCATTTT,CSSSLWTGPHQPQHF
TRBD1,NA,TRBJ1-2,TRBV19,TGTGCCAGTATACCTTCCGGGACAGGGGTAAACTATGGCTACACCTTC,CASIPSGTGVNYGYTF
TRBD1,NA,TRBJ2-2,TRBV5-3,TGTGCCAGAAGTAGGGACAGATTGAACACCGGGGAGCTGTTTTTT,CARSRDRLNTGELFF
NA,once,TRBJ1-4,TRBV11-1,TGTGCCAGCACTAAACCCCAGGTAAATAATGAAAAACTGTTTTTT,CASTKPQVNNEKLFF
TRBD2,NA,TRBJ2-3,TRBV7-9,TGTGCCAGCAGACCAACCGGGACTAAGACAGATACGCAGTATTTT,CASRPTGTKTDTQYF
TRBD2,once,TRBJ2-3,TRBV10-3,TGTGCCAGCGAGCGGGGGAGCACAGATACGCAGTATTTT,CASERGSTDTQYF
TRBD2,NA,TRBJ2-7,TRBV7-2,TGTGCCAGCAGCTTAGACTGGACTAGCCTTTTCTCCTACGAGCAGTACTTC,CASSLDWTSLFSYEQYF
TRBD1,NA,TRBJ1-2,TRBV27,TGTGCCAGCAGTTTATTCAACAGGGGGTTAAGCGGGGGCTACACCTTC,CASSLFNRGLSGGYTF
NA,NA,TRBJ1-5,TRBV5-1,TGCGCCAGCAGCTTGGAAGGGGTAGGCAATCAGCCCCAGCATTTT,CASSLEGVGNQPQHF
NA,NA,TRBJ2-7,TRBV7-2,TGTGCCAGCAGCTTAGGTAGCGACCCCTCCTACGAGCAGTACTTC,CASSLGSDPSYEQYF
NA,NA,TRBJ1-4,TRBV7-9,TGTGCCAGCAGCGATACTCAAAGGGGGTCCACTAATGAAAAACTGTTTTTT,CASSDTQRGSTNEKLFF
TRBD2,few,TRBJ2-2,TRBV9,TGTGCCAGCAGCGTAGGTCTAGCGGGGGTGGCCGGGGAGCTGTTTTTT,CASSVGLAGVAGELFF
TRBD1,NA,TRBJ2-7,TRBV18,TGTGCCAGCTCACCACTTGACAGGGGTAGGTCCTACGAGCAGTACTTC,CASSPLDRGRSYEQYF
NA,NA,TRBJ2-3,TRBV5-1,TGCGCCAGCAGCTTGGAACAGGGTAGTCCAGATACGCAGTATTTT,CASSLEQGSPDTQYF
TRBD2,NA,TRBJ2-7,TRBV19,TGTGCCAGTAGTCGGGGACTAGCGGGAGTGGGGCTACCTGGCGAGCAGTACTTC,CASSRGLAGVGLPGEQYF
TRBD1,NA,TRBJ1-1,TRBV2,TGTGCCAGCAGATTCGGGACAGGGTCGACTGAAGCTTTCTTT,CASRFGTGSTEAFF
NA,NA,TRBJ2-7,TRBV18,TGTGCCAGCTCACCACCAGCCGGTGGTTGGGAGCAGTACTTC,CASSPPAGGWEQYF
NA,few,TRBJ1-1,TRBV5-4,TGTGCCAGCAGCTTTCGACGGGACACTGAAGCTTTCTTT,CASSFRRDTEAFF
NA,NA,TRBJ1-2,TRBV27,TGTGCCAGCAGGGCAAGCTATGGCTACACCTTC,CASRASYGYTF
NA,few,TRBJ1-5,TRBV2,TGTGCCAGCAGTATAGGGGGCAATCAGCCCCAGCATTTT,CASSIGGNQPQHF
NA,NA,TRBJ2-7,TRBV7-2,TGTGCCAGCAGCCGGTGGGGGCAGGGCTACGAGCAGTACTTC,CASSRWGQGYEQYF
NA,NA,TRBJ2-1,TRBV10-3,TGTGCCATCAGTGCAGGGGATGTTGCCTCCTACAATGAGCAGTTCTTC,CAISAGDVASYNEQFF
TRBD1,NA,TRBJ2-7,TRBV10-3,TGTGCCATCAACGAACAGGGGGACACCTACGAGCAGTACTTC,CAINEQGDTYEQYF
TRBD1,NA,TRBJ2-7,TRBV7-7,TGTGCTAGCAGCTTATCCTGGACAGGGACCGCCGAGCAGTACTTC,CASSLSWTGTAEQYF